This paragraph covers one T cell receptor (beta chain) sequence. These data originate in a study of cytomegalovirus exposure and HLA in healthy donors. Primers for the PCR totalled 60 Vbeta and 13 Jbeta. TCRdb keeps only in-frame clones here, not all; method: immunoSEQ multiplex PCR. The table lists about 300,000 clones, 80% to 90% of them singletons, with almost 4% in the top ten. The receptor's source is a man aged 40-55 years in good health and CMV-seropositive. Sample: PBMCs.

CDR3 in amino acids: CASSPQGARSGELFF. CDR3 bases: TGTGCCAGCAGCCCCCAGGGGGCTCGGTCCGGGGAGCTGTTTTTT. The chain carries TRBV16 and TRBJ2-2, with 8 bases that match TRBD1. V lost 4 bases to trimming and J lost 6 bases; unmatched junction nucleotides: 7. The germline V gene encodes CDR1 KGHSY and CDR2 FQNENV. The CDR3 is 15 residues long.